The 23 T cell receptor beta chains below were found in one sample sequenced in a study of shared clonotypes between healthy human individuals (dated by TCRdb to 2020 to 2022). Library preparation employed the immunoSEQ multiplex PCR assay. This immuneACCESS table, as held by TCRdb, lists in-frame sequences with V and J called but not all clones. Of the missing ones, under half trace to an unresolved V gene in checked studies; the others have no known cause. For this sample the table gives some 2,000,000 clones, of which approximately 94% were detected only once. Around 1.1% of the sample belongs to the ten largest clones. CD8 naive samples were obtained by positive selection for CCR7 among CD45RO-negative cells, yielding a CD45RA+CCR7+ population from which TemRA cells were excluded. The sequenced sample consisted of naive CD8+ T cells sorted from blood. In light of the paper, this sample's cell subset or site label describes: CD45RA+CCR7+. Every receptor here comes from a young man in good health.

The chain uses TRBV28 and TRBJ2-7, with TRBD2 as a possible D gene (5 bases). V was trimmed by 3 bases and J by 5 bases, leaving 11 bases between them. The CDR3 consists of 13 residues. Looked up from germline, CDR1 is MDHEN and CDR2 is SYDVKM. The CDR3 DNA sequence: TGTGCCAGCAGTTTGAGAGGGATTAACGAGCAGTACTTC. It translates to CASSLRGINEQYF.

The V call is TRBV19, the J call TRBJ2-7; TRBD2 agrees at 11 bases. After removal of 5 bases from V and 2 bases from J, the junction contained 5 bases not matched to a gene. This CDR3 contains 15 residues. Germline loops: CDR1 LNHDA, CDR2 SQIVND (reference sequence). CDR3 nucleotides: TGTGCCAGTAGTCCGCTAGCGGGAGGTACCTACGAGCAGTACTTC. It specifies CASSPLAGGTYEQYF.

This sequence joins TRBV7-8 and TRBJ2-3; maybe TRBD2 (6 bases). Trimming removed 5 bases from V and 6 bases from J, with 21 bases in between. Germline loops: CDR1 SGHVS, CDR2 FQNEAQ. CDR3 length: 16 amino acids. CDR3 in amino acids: CASSPSAEGGPDTQYF. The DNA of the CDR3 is TGTGCCAGCAGCCCGTCTGCGGAGGGAGGCCCCGATACGCAGTATTTT. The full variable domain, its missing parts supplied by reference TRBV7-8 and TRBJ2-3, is GAGVSQSPRYKVAKRGQDVALRCDPISGHVSLFWYQQALGQGPEFLTYFQNEAQLDKSGLPSDRFFAERPEGSVSTLKIQRTQQEDSAVYLCASSPSAEGGPDTQYFGPGTRLTVL.

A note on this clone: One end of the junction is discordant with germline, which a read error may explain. The CDR3 loop is CASSLFAGREQYF. Written as DNA, the CDR3 is TGTGCTAGCAGCTTATTTGCAGGGCGCGAGCAGTACTTC. V gene TRBV7-7 combines with J gene TRBJ2-7; a weak D match, TRBD1 (5 bases). The CDR3 loop spans 13 amino acids. Germline CDR1 is SSHAT and CDR2 is FNYEAQ (reference sequence). The full variable domain, with the rest looked up from reference TRBV7-7 and TRBJ2-7, is GAGVSQSPRYKVTKRGQDVTLRCDPISSHATLYWYQQALGQGPEFLTYFNYEAQPDKSGLPSDRFSAERPEGSISTLTIQRTEQRDSAMYRCASSLFAGREQYFGPGTRLTVT.

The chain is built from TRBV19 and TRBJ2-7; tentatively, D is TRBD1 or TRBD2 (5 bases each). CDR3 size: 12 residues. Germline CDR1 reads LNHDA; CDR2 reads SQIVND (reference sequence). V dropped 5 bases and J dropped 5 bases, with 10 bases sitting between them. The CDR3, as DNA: TGTGCCAGTAGTCCCCTGGGGGACGAGCAGTACTTC. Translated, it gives CASSPLGDEQYF.

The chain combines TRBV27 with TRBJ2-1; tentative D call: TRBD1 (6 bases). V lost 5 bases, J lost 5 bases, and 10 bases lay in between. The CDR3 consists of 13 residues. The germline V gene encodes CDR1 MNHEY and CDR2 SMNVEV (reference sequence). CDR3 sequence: CASSPGQNNEQFF. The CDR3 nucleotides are TGTGCCAGCAGTCCTGGACAGAACAATGAGCAGTTCTTC.

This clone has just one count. DNA for the CDR3: TGTGCCAGCAGCTCCTCCACCGCTGGATACAATGAGCAGTTCTTC. This sequence encodes CASSSSTAGYNEQFF. The chain employs TRBV13 and TRBJ2-1; D remains ambiguous. V shed 4 bases and J shed 4 bases, with 14 bases lying between them. CDR3 length equals 15 residues. Germline V gene lookup returns CDR1 PRHDT and CDR2 FYEKMQ (reference sequence).

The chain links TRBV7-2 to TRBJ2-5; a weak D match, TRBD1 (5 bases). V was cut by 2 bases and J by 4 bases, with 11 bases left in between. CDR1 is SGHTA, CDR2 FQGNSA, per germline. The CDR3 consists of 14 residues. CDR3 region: CASSLSAGSETQYF. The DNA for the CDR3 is TGTGCCAGCAGCTTATCGGCAGGGTCAGAGACCCAGTACTTC.

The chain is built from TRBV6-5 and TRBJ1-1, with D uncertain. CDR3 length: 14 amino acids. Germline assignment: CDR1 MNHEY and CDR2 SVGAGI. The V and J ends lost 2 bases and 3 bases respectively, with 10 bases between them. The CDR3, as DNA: TGTGCCAGCAGTTACCTGGTGGGTTACACTGAAGCTTTCTTT. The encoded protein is CASSYLVGYTEAFF.

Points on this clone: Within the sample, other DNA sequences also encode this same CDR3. As DNA, the CDR3 is TGTGCCAGCAGTCTGGGACAGGGGGCGGGGGGCTACACCTTC. Translation gives CASSLGQGAGGYTF. This chain connects TRBV27 to TRBJ1-2, with 12 bases lining up with TRBD1. The V gene end was trimmed by 5 bases and the J gene end by 8 bases; junction bases not matched to a gene: 6. The CDR3 length is 14 residues. From germline, CDR1 is MNHEY and CDR2 SMNVEV (reference sequence).

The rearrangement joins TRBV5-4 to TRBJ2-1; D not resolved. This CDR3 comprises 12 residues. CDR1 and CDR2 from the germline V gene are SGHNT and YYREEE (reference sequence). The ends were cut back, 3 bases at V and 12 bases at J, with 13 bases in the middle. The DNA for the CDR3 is TGTGCCAGCAGCTCTCCGGCCGCTGGGCAGTTCTTC. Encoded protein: CASSSPAAGQFF.

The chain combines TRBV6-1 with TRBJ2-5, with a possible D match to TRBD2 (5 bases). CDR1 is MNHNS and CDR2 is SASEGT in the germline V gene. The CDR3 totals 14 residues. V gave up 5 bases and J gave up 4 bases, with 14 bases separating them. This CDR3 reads CASSSGPYGETQYF. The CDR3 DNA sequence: TGTGCCAGCAGTAGCGGACCCTATGGAGAGACCCAGTACTTC.

The CDR3 region has the DNA TGCGCCAGCAGCCTTAGGGGAACAGTCTTGCCCGGAAACACCATATATTTT. This sequence encodes CASSLRGTVLPGNTIYF. The genes are TRBV4-1 and TRBJ1-3, with D perhaps TRBD1 (5 bases). The ends were cut back, 4 bases at V and 4 bases at J, with 20 bases in the middle. The germline CDR1 and CDR2 sequences are MGHRA and YSYEKL. CDR3 length: 17 residues.

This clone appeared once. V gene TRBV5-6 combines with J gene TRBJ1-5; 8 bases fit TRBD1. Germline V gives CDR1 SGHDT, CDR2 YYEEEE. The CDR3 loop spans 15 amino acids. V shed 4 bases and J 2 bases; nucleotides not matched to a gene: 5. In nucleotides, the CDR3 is TGTGCCAGCAGCCCCGGGACAGGAGGCAATCAGCCCCAGCATTTT. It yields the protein CASSPGTGGNQPQHF.

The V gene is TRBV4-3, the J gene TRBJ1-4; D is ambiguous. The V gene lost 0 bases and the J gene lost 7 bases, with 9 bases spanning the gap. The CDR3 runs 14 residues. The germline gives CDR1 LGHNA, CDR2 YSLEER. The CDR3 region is CASSQEVVGEKLFF. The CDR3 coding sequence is TGCGCCAGCAGCCAAGAAGTGGTAGGTGAAAAACTGTTTTTT.

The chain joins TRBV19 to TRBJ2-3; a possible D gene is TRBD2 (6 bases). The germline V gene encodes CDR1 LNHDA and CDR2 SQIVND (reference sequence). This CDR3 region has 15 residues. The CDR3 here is CVTPGLAKSTDTQYF. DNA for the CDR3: TGTGTCACGCCAGGGCTAGCGAAAAGCACAGATACGCAGTATTTT.

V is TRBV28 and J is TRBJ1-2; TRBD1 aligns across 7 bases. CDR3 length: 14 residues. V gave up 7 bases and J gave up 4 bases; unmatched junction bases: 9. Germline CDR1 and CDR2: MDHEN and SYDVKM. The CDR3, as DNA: TGTGCCAGCACCATTGACAGGGATGTCTATGGCTACACCTTC. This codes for CASTIDRDVYGYTF.

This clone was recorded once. The CDR3 protein is CASSLGETSGRPNEQFF. In nucleotides, the CDR3 is TGTGCCAGCAGCTTAGGAGAGACTAGCGGGAGGCCCAATGAGCAGTTCTTC. The chain links TRBV11-2 to TRBJ2-1; 13 bases are a match to TRBD2. CDR3 size: 17 residues. Germline assignment: CDR1 SGHAT and CDR2 FQNNGV. The ends lost 1 base at V and 6 bases at J; junction bases unmatched: 6.

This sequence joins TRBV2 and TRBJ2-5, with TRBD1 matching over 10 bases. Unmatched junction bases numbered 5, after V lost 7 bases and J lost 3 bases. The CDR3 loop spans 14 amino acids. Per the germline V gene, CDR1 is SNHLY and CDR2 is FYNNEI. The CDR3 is CASNAGTGEETQYF. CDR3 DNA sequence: TGTGCCAGCAATGCCGGGACAGGGGAAGAGACCCAGTACTTC.

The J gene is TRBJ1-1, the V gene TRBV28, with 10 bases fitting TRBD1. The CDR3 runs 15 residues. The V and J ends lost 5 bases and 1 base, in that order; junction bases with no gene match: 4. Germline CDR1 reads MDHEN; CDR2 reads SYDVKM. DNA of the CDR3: TGTGCCAGCAGTCCCCGACAGGGGGCGAACACTGAAGCTTTCTTT. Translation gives CASSPRQGANTEAFF.

CDR3 in amino acids: CASSAFPGQGNYGYTF. CDR3 DNA sequence: TGTGCCAGCAGTGCATTTCCCGGACAGGGCAACTATGGCTACACCTTC. This chain joins TRBV27 and TRBJ1-2; 8 nucleotides match TRBD1. Germline V gene data show CDR1 as MNHEY and CDR2 as SMNVEV (reference sequence). This CDR3 has 16 residues. Unmatched junction bases numbered 10, after V lost 5 bases and J lost 2 bases.

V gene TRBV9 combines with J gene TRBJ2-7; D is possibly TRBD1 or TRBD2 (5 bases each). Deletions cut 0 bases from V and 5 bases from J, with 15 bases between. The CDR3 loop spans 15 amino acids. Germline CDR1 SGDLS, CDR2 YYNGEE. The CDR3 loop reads CASSVEPGTVDEQYF. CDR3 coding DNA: TGTGCCAGCAGCGTAGAGCCAGGGACCGTCGACGAGCAGTACTTC.

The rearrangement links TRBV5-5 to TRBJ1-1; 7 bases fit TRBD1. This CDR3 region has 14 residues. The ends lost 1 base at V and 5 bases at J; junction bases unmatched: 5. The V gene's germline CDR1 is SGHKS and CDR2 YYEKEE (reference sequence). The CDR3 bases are TGTGCCAGCAGCTTGAGACAGGGCAGAACTGAAGCTTTCTTT. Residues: CASSLRQGRTEAFF.